These T cell receptor beta chains were read from a single sample in a study of T cell repertoires in cytomegalovirus infection. TCRdb passed the reads through MiXCR, listing each CDR3 protein once. The sample includes some 680,000 distinct CDR3 sequences, roughly 35% seen only once; the top ten take roughly 2.9%. Sequencing used PBMCs. The receptors originated from a human donor in good health (CMV status not recorded). Some clones in this sample may be carry-over from other donors' samples. Each CDR3 is given with its conserved first and last residue. A D gene is named only where the DNA matches it firmly. Clone size is not always given. Where it is, it says once, few, many or a class for expanded clones.

V: TRBV6-6
size: -
D: -
J: TRBJ1-1
DNA: TGTGCCACCGCCCCCCAGGGAGGAACTGAAGCTTTCTTT
CDR3: CATAPQGGTEAFF

V: TRBV28
size: -
D: -
J: TRBJ1-5
DNA: TGTGCCAGCAGTTCCGTAGGGGTTAGCCAGCCCCAGCATTTT
CDR3: CASSSVGVSQPQHF

V: TRBV7-6
size: many
D: TRBD1
J: TRBJ1-4
DNA: TGTGCCAGCAGCTCCGACAGGGGGCGGGAAAAACTGTTTTTT
CDR3: CASSSDRGREKLFF

V: TRBV19
size: -
D: -
J: TRBJ1-2
DNA: TGTGCCAGTAGCATCGACAGCGCGTTCCCCTCCTATGGCTACACCTTC
CDR3: CASSIDSAFPSYGYTF

V: TRBV20-1
size: few
D: -
J: TRBJ1-1
DNA: TGCAGTGCTAGGAGTGGTCAGGCGAACACTGAAGCTTTCTTT
CDR3: CSARSGQANTEAFF

V: TRBV5-1
size: -
D: TRBD2
J: TRBJ2-1
DNA: TGCGCCAGCTCTCGGACTAGCGAACCTCGGGGGGCTGAGCAGTTCTTC
CDR3: CASSRTSEPRGAEQFF

V: TRBV7-9
size: many
D: -
J: TRBJ2-7
DNA: TGTGCCAGCAGCTTATATGGCGGACCCTACGAGCAGTACTTC
CDR3: CASSLYGGPYEQYF

V: TRBV7-2
size: -
D: TRBD2
J: TRBJ2-7
DNA: TGTGCCAGCAGCTTATATCTGGCTAGCGGGGGGGCCCCCAACGAGCAGTACTTC
CDR3: CASSLYLASGGAPNEQYF

V: TRBV6-6
size: -
D: -
J: TRBJ1-2
DNA: TGTGCCAGCAGTTACGAGGGGAGGGATGGCTACACCTTC
CDR3: CASSYEGRDGYTF

V: TRBV29-1
size: -
D: -
J: TRBJ2-7
DNA: -
CDR3: CSVAQGAIYEQSF

V: TRBV7-2
size: few
D: -
J: TRBJ1-6
DNA: TGTGCCAGCAGCCGATCTCGGCAGGGAAGTAATTCACCCCTCCACTTT
CDR3: CASSRSRQGSNSPLHF

V: TRBV4-1
size: -
D: TRBD2
J: TRBJ2-3
DNA: TGTGCCAGCAGCCCCCGGACTAGCGGGAGAACTACTAGCACAGATACGCAGTATTTT
CDR3: CASSPRTSGRTTSTDTQYF

V: TRBV19
size: -
D: -
J: TRBJ1-2
DNA: TGTGCCAGTAGTACCCCCGGTGGTGGCTATGGCTACACCTTC
CDR3: CASSTPGGGYGYTF

V: TRBV20-1
size: -
D: TRBD1
J: TRBJ2-1
DNA: TGCAGTGCTAGACCCATCGACAGGGGTGGCAATGAGCAGTTCTTC
CDR3: CSARPIDRGGNEQFF

V: TRBV28
size: -
D: TRBD1
J: TRBJ1-1
DNA: TGTGCCAGTTATGGACAGGCGAACGCTGAAGCTTTCTTT
CDR3: CASYGQANAEAFF

V: TRBV19
size: -
D: -
J: TRBJ1-1
DNA: TGTGCCAGTAGTATGAACTCCGGGAGGATTGAAGCTTTCTTT
CDR3: CASSMNSGRIEAFF

V: TRBV29-1
size: -
D: -
J: TRBJ2-2
DNA: TGCAGCGTTGGGGGTGCCGGGGAGCTGTTTTTT
CDR3: CSVGGAGELFF

V: TRBV7-6
size: many
D: TRBD2
J: TRBJ2-3
DNA: TGTGCCAGCAGGGGACTAGCGGGAAGCACAGATACGCAGTATTTT
CDR3: CASRGLAGSTDTQYF

V: TRBV9
size: few
D: TRBD1
J: TRBJ2-2
DNA: TGTGCCAGCAGCGGGCTTCCGGGACAGGGGACCGGGGAGCTGTTTTTT
CDR3: CASSGLPGQGTGELFF

V: TRBV7-7
size: -
D: TRBD2
J: TRBJ2-5
DNA: TGTGCTAGCAGCCCGGCGGGGGGGGGACAAGAGACCCAGTACTTC
CDR3: CASSPAGGGQETQYF

V: TRBV6-1
size: few
D: TRBD2
J: TRBJ2-7
DNA: TGTGGTTCAAGCGGGAGGGCTCCCTACGAGCAGTACTTC
CDR3: CGSSGRAPYEQYF

V: TRBV2
size: -
D: -
J: TRBJ1-6
DNA: TGTGCCAGCACGGTTGGGGGGCCCCTCCACTTT
CDR3: CASTVGGPLHF